This is a list of T cell receptor beta chains from one sample in a study of blood T cells in healthy people across ages. TCRdb used MiXCR to reprocess the 5' RACE reads, holding one entry per CDR3 protein. Counted here are fewer than 1 million distinct CDR3 sequences, around 45% occurring once; the ten biggest clones make up approximately 19%. Material: blood. The receptors come from a man aged 55 to 70 in good health. The CDR3 runs from the conserved cysteine through the conserved F or W. D genes are given only for firm matches. Expanded clones are given a class, and other clones once, few, many or no size at all.

j_call,clone_size,v_call,d_call,cdr3_nt,cdr3_aa
TRBJ2-5,few,TRBV27,.,TGTGCCAGCAGTTTAGTTCCGGACAGCCAAGAGACCCAGTACTTC,CASSLVPDSQETQYF
TRBJ1-4,.,TRBV7-9,.,TGTGCCAGCAGCCCTACGGGGGCAAATGAAAAACTGTTTTTT,CASSPTGANEKLFF
TRBJ2-3,.,TRBV12-3/TRBV12-4,.,TGTGCCAGCAGTCTCGGGAGCTCGAGAACAGATACGCAGTATTTT,CASSLGSSRTDTQYF
TRBJ2-7,few,TRBV3-1,TRBD1,TGTGCCAGCAGCCAATCTGGGACAGGGGGCGTCGAGCAGTACTTC,CASSQSGTGGVEQYF
TRBJ2-3,.,TRBV7-2,.,TGTGCCAGCAGCCTTAGTGCCCCTAGATACCCGGGATTCGAAGGCCTACGCACAGATACGCAGTATTTT,CASSLSAPRYPGFEGLRTDTQYF
TRBJ1-2,.,TRBV20-1,TRBD1,TGCCGTGCCGAATCGGCAGGGGGAAATAACTATGGCTACACCTTC,CRAESAGGNNYGYTF
TRBJ1-5,few,TRBV7-2,.,TGTGCCAGCAGCTTATCCCCGTCGGGGGGCAGTCAGCCCCAGCATTTT,CASSLSPSGGSQPQHF
TRBJ2-3,.,TRBV6-2/TRBV6-3,.,TGTGCCAGCAGTTACTCGAGTCGCGCAGATACGCAGTATTTT,CASSYSSRADTQYF
TRBJ2-7,.,TRBV20-1,TRBD1,TGCAGTGCAATAGACCCAGGGACAGGTGCCTACGAGCAGTACTTC,CSAIDPGTGAYEQYF
TRBJ2-3,.,TRBV20-1,.,TGCAGTGCTCCGGGGATAGGGTGGGCCAGAAGCACAGATACGCAGTATTTT,CSAPGIGWARSTDTQYF
TRBJ2-5,few,TRBV29-1,TRBD2,TGCAGCGTTGCACTAGCGGCGAAGACCCAGTACTTC,CSVALAAKTQYF
TRBJ1-5,.,TRBV15,.,TGTGCCACCAGCAGTGAGGGCAGGGGTAATCAGCCCCAGCATTTT,CATSSEGRGNQPQHF
TRBJ2-1,.,TRBV4-3,.,TGCGCCAGCAGCCCCGGGAGCAGCTCCTACAATGAGCAGTTCTTC,CASSPGSSSYNEQFF
TRBJ2-2,.,TRBV5-1,.,TGCGCCAGCAGCTTGGAACAGGGTGATTACACCGGGGAGCTGTTTTTT,CASSLEQGDYTGELFF
TRBJ2-7,few,TRBV20-1,.,TGCAGTGCTAGTGGCCAACCCGCCTACGAGCAGTACTTC,CSASGQPAYEQYF
TRBJ2-5,many,TRBV7-2,.,TGTGCCAGCAGTCCTGCTGGGGAGACCCAGTACTTC,CASSPAGETQYF
TRBJ1-2,few,TRBV10-2,.,TGCGCCAGCAGTGAGGGTCGAGCTAACTATGGCTACACCTTC,CASSEGRANYGYTF
TRBJ2-7,many,TRBV29-1,.,TGCAGCGTTGTGGCACCCGGGTTATCTGGGGGGCAGTACTTC,CSVVAPGLSGGQYF
TRBJ2-3,.,TRBV29-1,.,TGCAGCGTTGAAGGAAAAGATACGCAGTATTTT,CSVEGKDTQYF
TRBJ2-7,.,TRBV5-1,.,TGCGCCAGCAGCCGGTCGGGAACAGGCGATCCCTACGAGCAGTACTTC,CASSRSGTGDPYEQYF
TRBJ2-6,few,TRBV4-1,.,TGCGCCAGCAGCCGTCGGGACTCAGGGCCTGGGGCCAACGTCCTGACTTTC,CASSRRDSGPGANVLTF
TRBJ1-2,.,TRBV9,.,TGTGCCAGCAGCTTCAGTGGTACAGGCAGATCGTCTAACTATGGCTACACCTTC,CASSFSGTGRSSNYGYTF
TRBJ2-2,.,TRBV20-1,.,TGCAGTGCTAGATCGGGGGCGGTGAACACCGGGGAGCTGTTTTTT,CSARSGAVNTGELFF
TRBJ2-1,.,TRBV4-3,.,TGCGCCAGCAGCCCGGAGCCCCCCGCGCGGGACCTCTCCTACAATGAGCAGTTCTTC,CASSPEPPARDLSYNEQFF
TRBJ1-4,.,TRBV14,TRBD1,TGTGCCAGCAGCCTTTACAGGGGACCCAATGAAAAACTGTTTTTT,CASSLYRGPNEKLFF
TRBJ2-1,once,TRBV11-2,.,TGTGCCAGCAGCTTACCCTGTAGGGAGCAGTTCTTC,CASSLPCREQFF
TRBJ1-6,.,TRBV13,.,TGTGCCAGCAGCAGCTGGGCGAAGGGGGAACCCAATAATTCACCCCTCCACTTT,CASSSWAKGEPNNSPLHF
TRBJ1-1,.,TRBV6-2/TRBV6-3,TRBD1,TGTGCCAGCAGGGGGACGACAGGGCGTGGAACTGAAGCTTTCTTT,CASRGTTGRGTEAFF
TRBJ1-5,.,TRBV15,.,TGTGCCACCAGTTCTGGAATTAGCAATCAGCCCCAGCATTTT,CATSSGISNQPQHF
TRBJ2-3,.,TRBV15,.,TGTGCCACCAGAGTCACGGGGGGCACCCTCGCAGGGGATACGCAGTATTTT,CATRVTGGTLAGDTQYF
TRBJ1-4,.,TRBV30,.,TGTGCCTGGAGTATCAGAGAAAAACTGTTTTTT,CAWSIREKLFF
TRBJ2-1,.,TRBV7-2,TRBD2,TGTGCCACCCTGGGACTAGCGGGGGGGCGGGCGGACAATGAGCAGTTCTTC,CATLGLAGGRADNEQFF
TRBJ2-5,.,TRBV28,TRBD2,TGTGCCAGCAGTTTAGGCAGCGGGGGGGCCGTTGAGACCCAGTACTTC,CASSLGSGGAVETQYF